This TCR beta chain was sequenced during a study of neurological immune-mediated disorders. Notes on the study in general: As far as clinical or MRI features were concerned, none was associated with the multiple sclerosis repertoire cluster.

This CDR3 has 14 residues. As to this clonotype: What it binds is unknown. At one boundary the junction diverges from the germline segment, which might be a read error.

TCRdb independently ran MiXCR on the 5' RACE reads; one entry per CDR3 protein. This repertoire shows about 66,000 distinct CDR3 sequences, 4.5% found once; its top ten account for under 7.5%. Sample: PBMCs. This chain links TRBV12-3 or TRBV12-4 with TRBJ1-5; D unclear. This sequence was found in a man aged 30 to 39 with multiple sclerosis. CDR3 region: CASSLGAEYQPQNF. CDR3 nucleotides: TGTGCCAGCAGTTTAGGAGCCGAATATCAGCCCCAGAATTTT.